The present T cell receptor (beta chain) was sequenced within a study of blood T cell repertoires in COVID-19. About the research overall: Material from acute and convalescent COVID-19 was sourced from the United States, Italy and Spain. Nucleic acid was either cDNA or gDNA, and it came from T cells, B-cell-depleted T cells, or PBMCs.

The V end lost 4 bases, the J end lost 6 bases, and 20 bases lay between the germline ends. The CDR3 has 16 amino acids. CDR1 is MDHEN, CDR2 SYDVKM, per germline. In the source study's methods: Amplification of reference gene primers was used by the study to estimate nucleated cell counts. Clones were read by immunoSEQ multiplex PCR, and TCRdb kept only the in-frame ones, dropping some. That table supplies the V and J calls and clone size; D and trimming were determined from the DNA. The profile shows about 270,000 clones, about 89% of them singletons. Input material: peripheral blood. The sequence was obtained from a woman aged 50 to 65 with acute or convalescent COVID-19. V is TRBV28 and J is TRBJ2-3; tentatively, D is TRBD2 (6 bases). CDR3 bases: TGTGCCAGCAGTTCGGGGTCTAGCGAGTTGAGGGATACGCAGTATTTT. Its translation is CASSSGSSELRDTQYF.